The 14 T cell receptor beta chains below come from one sample, sequenced in a study of T-cell reconstitution after alpha-beta-depleted transplantation in children. Unique molecular identifiers were incorporated into the prepared TCRbeta library. TCRdb used MiXCR to reprocess the PCR reads, holding one entry per CDR3 protein. The table lists around 600,000 distinct CDR3 sequences, 10% to 13% of them singletons. The source material was PBMCs from the stem cell graft donor, sampled from the stem cell graft. Receptor source: a human donor who donated a stem cell graft to a child with acute myeloid leukemia.

A few counts support this clonotype. This rearrangement joins TRBV4-2 to TRBJ2-3; TRBD1 or TRBD2 may be the D gene (6 bases each). CDR1 LGHNA and CDR2 YNFKEQ come from the germline V gene. This CDR3 comprises 15 residues. V gave up 1 base and J gave up 4 bases, with 12 bases separating them. The CDR3 DNA reads as TGTGCCAGCAGCCAAGGGGGGGCTAGCCCAGATACGCAGTATTTT. Translation: CASSQGGASPDTQYF.

V is TRBV4-2 and J is TRBJ1-1, with TRBD1 as a possible D gene (6 bases). Trimming left V 0 bases short and J 6 bases short, with 14 bases between. Germline CDR1 and CDR2: LGHNA and YNFKEQ. CDR3 length: 15 amino acids. The CDR3, as DNA: TGTGCCAGCAGCCAAGAGCCCCAGGGGATACCTGAAGCTTTCTTT. Encoded protein: CASSQEPQGIPEAFF.

This clonotype was recorded a few times. The chain joins TRBV20-1 to TRBJ2-1; 10 nucleotides line up with TRBD2. The CDR3 is made up of 17 amino acids. Trimming removed 1 base from V and 2 bases from J; junction bases left unmatched: 8. Germline V gene lookup returns CDR1 DFQATT and CDR2 SNEGSKA (reference sequence). CDR3 DNA: TGCAGTGCTAGAGGAGCGGGAGGGCCGATCCCCTACAATGAGCAGTTCTTC. It codes for CSARGAGGPIPYNEQFF.

The chain is built from TRBV6-4 and TRBJ2-1; 9 bases line up with TRBD2. The V gene's germline CDR1 is MRHNA and CDR2 SNTAGT. The V gene end was trimmed by 3 bases and the J gene end by 1 base; junction bases not matched to a gene: 4. The CDR3 covers 16 residues. The CDR3 region is CASSERAGGSYNEQFF. The CDR3 DNA reads as TGTGCCAGCAGTGAACGGGCGGGAGGGTCCTACAATGAGCAGTTCTTC.

The chain recombines TRBV7-9 with TRBJ2-1; 13 nucleotides match TRBD2. The CDR3 is 16 amino acids. With 5 bases clipped from V and 7 bases from J, the junction kept 8 bases outside the gene matches. CDR1 is SEHNR, CDR2 FQNEAQ, per germline (reference sequence). CDR3 loop: CASSPPGLAGRNEQFF. As DNA, the CDR3 is TGTGCCAGCAGCCCCCCGGGACTAGCGGGACGGAATGAGCAGTTCTTC.

This clonotype was picked up many times. The V and J genes are TRBV5-5 and TRBJ2-1; 7 bases agree with TRBD1. CDR1 and CDR2 (germline): SGHKS, YYEKEE (reference sequence). With V trimmed by 1 base and J by 2 bases, 3 bases remained unmatched. The CDR3 has 15 residues. The CDR3 sequence: CASSLRDSPYNEQFF. In nucleotides, the CDR3 is TGTGCCAGCAGCTTGAGGGACAGCCCCTACAATGAGCAGTTCTTC.

The V gene is TRBV6-2 or TRBV6-3, the J gene TRBJ2-7; D is unclear. The CDR3 contains 12 residues. Per germline, CDR1 MNHEY and CDR2 SVGEGT. Trimming pared 2 bases from V and 2 bases from J, leaving 4 bases between. CDR3 bases: TGTGCCAGCAGTTACAATCCCTACGAGCAGTACTTC. Translated: CASSYNPYEQYF.

This clonotype came up a few times. This chain links TRBV11-3 with TRBJ1-1; 8 bases fit TRBD1. CDR3 length equals 13 residues. Unmatched junction bases numbered 6, after V lost 1 base and J lost 11 bases. Germline CDR1 and CDR2: SGHNT and YENEEA. CDR3 DNA: TGTGCCAGCAGCTTAGCCCCGCAGGGGGCTGCTTTCTTT. Encoded protein: CASSLAPQGAAFF. The entire variable domain, with the rest obtained from reference TRBV11-3 and TRBJ1-1, is as follows: EAGVVQSPRYKIIEKKQPVAFWCNPISGHNTLYWYLQNLGQGPELLIRYENEEAVDDSQLPKDRFSAERLKGVDSTLKIQPAELGDSAVYLCASSLAPQGAAFFGQGTRLTVV.

This clonotype showed up just a few times. The V and J genes are TRBV3-1 and TRBJ2-7; TRBD1 matches at 7 bases. J was trimmed by 3 bases and V by 6 bases; bases with no gene match: 11. The CDR3 has 15 amino acids. Germline CDR1 reads LGHDT; CDR2 reads YNNKEL (reference sequence). The CDR3 bases are TGTGCCAGCAGACCGGGGACAGAATTCCACTACGAGCAGTACTTC. Translation gives CASRPGTEFHYEQYF.

At least ten counts were recorded for this clonotype. The junction and the germline gene differ at one end; a read error may be behind it. V gene TRBV12-3 or TRBV12-4 combines with J gene TRBJ2-1, with 11 nucleotides matching TRBD2. The CDR3 sequence is 15 residues long. DNA for the CDR3: TGTGCCAGCAGTGTAGCGGGAGGGGGTTTGAATGAGCAGTTCTTC. Its translation is CASSVAGGGLNEQFF.

This clonotype was seen a few times. V is TRBV6-5 and J is TRBJ2-7; D possibly matches TRBD1 or TRBD2 (5 bases each). This CDR3 is built from 13 residues. Germline V CDR1 and CDR2: MNHEY, SVGAGI. Trimming took 5 bases from V and 6 from J, leaving 14 bases between them. The CDR3 sequence is CASSQGPFFEQYF. The DNA for the CDR3 is TGTGCCAGCAGTCAGGGACCTTTTTTCGAGCAGTACTTC.

In this sample, this clonotype turned up many times. The chain carries TRBV9 and TRBJ2-1; D call uncertain. V was trimmed by 0 bases and J by 3 bases, leaving 16 bases between them. The CDR3 extends over 17 amino acids. Per the germline V gene, CDR1 is SGDLS and CDR2 is YYNGEE. The CDR3 region is CASSVEFSASLYNEQFF. The DNA for the CDR3 is TGTGCCAGCAGCGTAGAGTTCTCAGCATCCCTCTACAATGAGCAGTTCTTC.

This clonotype was seen many times. The gene calls are TRBV7-3 and TRBJ2-3; perhaps TRBD2 as D (6 bases). The germline gives CDR1 SGHTA, CDR2 FQGTGA. This CDR3 region has 14 residues. V was shortened by 2 bases and J by 2 bases, with 8 bases between the two germline ends. In nucleotides, the CDR3 is TGTGCCAGCAGCTTAGCGGGACCCACAGATACGCAGTATTTT. It is translated as CASSLAGPTDTQYF.

The table lists this clonotype with a few counts. The V and J genes are TRBV15 and TRBJ2-2; D remains ambiguous. Germline V gene data show CDR1 as LNHNV and CDR2 as YYDKDF (reference sequence). The CDR3 has 12 residues. Trimming pared 0 bases from V and 7 bases from J, leaving 3 bases between. CDR3 sequence (DNA): TGTGCCACCAGCAGAGAGAACGGGGAGCTGTTTTTT. This sequence encodes CATSRENGELFF.